These T cell receptor beta chains were read from a single sample in a study of T cells in Graves' hyperthyroidism and ophthalmopathy. MiXCR, applied by TCRdb to the multiplex PCR reads, yields one record per CDR3 protein. The table shows some 370,000 distinct CDR3 sequences, with 15% to 20% occurring only once. The specimen sequenced was blood. The origin of the receptors is a woman aged 30 to 39 with Graves' hyperthyroidism that later progressed to Graves' ophthalmopathy. Each CDR3 is given with its conserved first and last residue. Fields, in order: D gene, V gene, CDR3 protein. The D gene is left open where the match is weak.

>TRBD1|TRBV30
CAWSVLTGGYEQYF
>-|TRBV14
CASSQEPSVPVGWQYF
>TRBD1|TRBV30
CAFRDRAKWANSPLHF
>-|TRBV28
CASNTFQLDMNTEAFF
>-|TRBV12-3/TRBV12-4
CASSLNEAFF
>-|TRBV20-1
CSATLSGSPLHF
>TRBD2|TRBV29-1
CSVDGLAGLTDTQYF
>-|TRBV6-2/TRBV6-3
CASSYRATDTQYF
>-|TRBV24-1
CATSDSPTWNNEQFF
>TRBD1|TRBV28
CASSLATRQGQDTIYF
>-|TRBV3-1
CASSQASYNEQFF
>TRBD1|TRBV28
CASSLGPGQGITNEKLFF
>TRBD1|TRBV12-5
CASGLDGTGEQFF
>-|TRBV6-6
CASSYSKGGKQPQHF
>TRBD2|TRBV20-1
CSARPWTSGGRETQYF
>-|TRBV28
CASGLLYEQYF
>TRBD2|TRBV6-1
CASSHIAGGHTDTQYF
>-|TRBV19
CASSSRTGELFF
>TRBD2|TRBV20-1
CSARDASGGRTDTQYF
>TRBD1|TRBV2
CASRADRGYGYTF
>TRBD1|TRBV14
CASSQEWDRGFPFVFPSSGYTF
>TRBD1|TRBV12-3/TRBV12-4
CASTGGQGANEQFF
>-|TRBV11-2
CASSPGLHIDTQYF
>-|TRBV29-1
CSVVLAVRNTEAFF
>TRBD1|TRBV5-5
CASSLAPGTGKSNEQFF
>-|TRBV4-1
CASSQDGVVGTGELFF
>-|TRBV7-9
CASSSGQALTDTQYF
>TRBD1|TRBV28
CASSPAGTGGYNSPLHF
>TRBD1|TRBV3-1
CASSQGYGTGSSGYTF
>-|TRBV7-9
CASSHLPGPNTEAFF
>TRBD2|TRBV2
CASKLLAGLNEQFF
>TRBD2|TRBV11-2
CASSLAAGAGELFF
>TRBD1|TRBV6-1
CASSTTGFWTEAFF
>TRBD1|TRBV7-9
CASSSDRDGEKLFF
>-|TRBV5-5
CASSLRSRGPYNEQFF
>TRBD2|TRBV4-1
CASSQVVGTSGISYEQYF
>TRBD1|TRBV11-2
CASSPRDRALEYF
>TRBD2|TRBV2
CASGGLGSPDTQYF
>-|TRBV12-3/TRBV12-4
CASSSSPQGSYEQYF
>-|TRBV12-5
CASGLVSSSEAFF
>-|TRBV5-1
CASSFFPGQDQPQHF
>-|TRBV28
CASSSLGDGTEAFF
>-|TRBV6-5
CARSYGDLGGNTIYF
>-|TRBV3-1
CASSQLSVRNEQFF
>TRBD1|TRBV12-3/TRBV12-4
CATGGTGEDYGYTF
>TRBD1|TRBV6-1
CAMRSDRAYGYTF
>-|TRBV5-1
CASSPLPGTHTYNEQFF
>-|TRBV4-1
CASSQYGTARFTEAFF
>TRBD2|TRBV6-1
CASSVSGGDHNEQFF
>-|TRBV14
CASSPRFEGMDTEAFF
>-|TRBV27
CASTLLGGLGGELFF
>-|TRBV9
CASSPGHLRYTF
>-|TRBV11-2
CASSLEYRDYGYTF
>TRBD1|TRBV28
CASSSLYFRTGTTEAFF
>-|TRBV6-1
CASSRSLSETQYF
>TRBD2|TRBV12-3/TRBV12-4
CASSIRLAGGRFSSTDTQYF